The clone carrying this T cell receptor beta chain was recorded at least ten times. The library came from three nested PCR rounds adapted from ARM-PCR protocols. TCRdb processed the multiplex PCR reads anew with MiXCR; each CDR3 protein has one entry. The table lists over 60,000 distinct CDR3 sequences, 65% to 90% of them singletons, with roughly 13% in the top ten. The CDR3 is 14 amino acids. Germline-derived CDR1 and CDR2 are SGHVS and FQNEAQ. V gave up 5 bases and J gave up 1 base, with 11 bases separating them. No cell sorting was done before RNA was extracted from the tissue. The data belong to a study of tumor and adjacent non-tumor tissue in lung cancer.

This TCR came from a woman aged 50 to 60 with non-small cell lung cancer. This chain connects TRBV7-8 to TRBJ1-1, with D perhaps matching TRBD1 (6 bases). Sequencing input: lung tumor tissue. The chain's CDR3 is CASSVGGRNTEAFF. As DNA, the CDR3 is TGTGCCAGCAGCGTTGGGGGGCGGAACACTGAAGCTTTCTTT.